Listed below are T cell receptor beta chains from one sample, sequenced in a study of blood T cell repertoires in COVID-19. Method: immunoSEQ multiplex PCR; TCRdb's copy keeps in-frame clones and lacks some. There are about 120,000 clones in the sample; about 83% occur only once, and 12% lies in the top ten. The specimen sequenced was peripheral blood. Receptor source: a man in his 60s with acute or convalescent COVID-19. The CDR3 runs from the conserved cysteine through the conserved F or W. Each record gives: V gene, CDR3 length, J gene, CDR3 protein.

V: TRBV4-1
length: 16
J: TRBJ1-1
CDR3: CASSQEVAGANTEAFF

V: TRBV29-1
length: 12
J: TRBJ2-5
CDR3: CSVCRSRETQYF

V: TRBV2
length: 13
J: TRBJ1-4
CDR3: CATSTVGPEKLFF

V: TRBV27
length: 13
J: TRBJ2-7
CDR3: CASSPRSGYEQYF

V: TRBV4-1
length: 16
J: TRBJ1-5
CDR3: CASSQDQQGRAQPQHF

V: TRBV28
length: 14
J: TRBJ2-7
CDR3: CASSFVGRTYEQYF

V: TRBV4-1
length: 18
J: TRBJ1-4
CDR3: CASSQVIPGPEAGEKLFF

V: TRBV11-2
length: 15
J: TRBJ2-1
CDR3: CASSSPRNRVYEQFF

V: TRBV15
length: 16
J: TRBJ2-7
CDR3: CATSSPRTGSSYEQYF

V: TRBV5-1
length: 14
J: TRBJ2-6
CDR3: CASKEGSGANVLTF

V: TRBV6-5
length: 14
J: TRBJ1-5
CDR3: CASNPGQTNQPQHF

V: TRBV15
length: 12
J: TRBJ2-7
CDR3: CATSSGGYEQYF

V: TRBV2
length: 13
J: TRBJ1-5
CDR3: CASSPDSNQPQHF

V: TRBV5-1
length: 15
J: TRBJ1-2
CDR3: CASSPGDRDRSGYTF

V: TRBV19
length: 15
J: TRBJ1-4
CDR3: CASSIRQGTNEKLFF

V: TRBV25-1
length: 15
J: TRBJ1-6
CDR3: CASSPGDRVFSPLHF

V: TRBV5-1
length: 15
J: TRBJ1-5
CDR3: CASTPSGQHNQPQHF

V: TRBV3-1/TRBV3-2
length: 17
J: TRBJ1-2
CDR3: CASSQASNNLIRGGYTF

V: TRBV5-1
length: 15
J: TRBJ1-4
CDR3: CASSSGGVTNEKLFF

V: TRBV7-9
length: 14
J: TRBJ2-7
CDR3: CASSLQTETYEQYF

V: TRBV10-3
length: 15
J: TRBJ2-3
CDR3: CAISPSGTGADTQYF

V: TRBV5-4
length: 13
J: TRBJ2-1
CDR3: CASSFDYHNEQFF

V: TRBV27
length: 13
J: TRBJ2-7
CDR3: CASRGQGAGEQYF

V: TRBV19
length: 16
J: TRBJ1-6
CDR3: CASRDRGWTSSSPLHF

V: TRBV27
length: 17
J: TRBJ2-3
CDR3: CASSFTLLAGSTDTQYF

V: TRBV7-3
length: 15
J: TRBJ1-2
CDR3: CASSPTQWSNYGYTF

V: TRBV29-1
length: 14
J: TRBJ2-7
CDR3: CSVEGQGGSYEQYF

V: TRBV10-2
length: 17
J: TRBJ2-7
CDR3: CASSERAGGTSAYEQYF

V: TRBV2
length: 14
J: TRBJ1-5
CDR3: CASSGSGGLQPQHF

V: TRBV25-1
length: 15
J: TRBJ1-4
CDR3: CASSEYAVANEKLFF

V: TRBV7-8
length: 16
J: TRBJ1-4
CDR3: CASSLGLTPGFEKLFF

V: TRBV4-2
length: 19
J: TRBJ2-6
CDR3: CASSQTWRQGARGANVLTF

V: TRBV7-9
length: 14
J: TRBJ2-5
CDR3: CASSRRQNQETQYF

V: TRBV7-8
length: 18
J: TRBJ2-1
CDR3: CASSSLLRTSGMGREQFF

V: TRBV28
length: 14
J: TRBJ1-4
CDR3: CASSLVGRGEKLFF

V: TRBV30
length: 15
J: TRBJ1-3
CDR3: CAWSVPGRGGNTIYF

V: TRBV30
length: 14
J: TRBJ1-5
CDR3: CAWNPGQGNQPQHF

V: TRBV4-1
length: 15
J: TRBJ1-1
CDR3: CASRYTKDTNTEAFF

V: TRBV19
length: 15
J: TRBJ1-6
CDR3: CASSIQGQENSPLHF

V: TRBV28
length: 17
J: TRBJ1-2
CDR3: CASSLAGAGGWNYGYTF

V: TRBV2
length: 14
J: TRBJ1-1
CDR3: CASTRESSLTEAFF

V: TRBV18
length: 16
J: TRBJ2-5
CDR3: CASSLNDRGYQETQYF

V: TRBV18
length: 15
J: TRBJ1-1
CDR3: CASSRSETGNTEAFF

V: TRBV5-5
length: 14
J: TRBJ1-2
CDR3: CASSPGTANYGYTF

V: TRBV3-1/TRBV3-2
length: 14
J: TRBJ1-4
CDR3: CASSQVRGREKLFF

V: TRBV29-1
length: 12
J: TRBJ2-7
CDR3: CSGGQGAFEQYF

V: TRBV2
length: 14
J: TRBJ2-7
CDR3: CASSDPRPSGEQYF

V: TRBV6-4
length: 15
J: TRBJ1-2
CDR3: CASNTTGIRAWGYTF

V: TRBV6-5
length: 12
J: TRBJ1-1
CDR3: CASRNMNTEAFF

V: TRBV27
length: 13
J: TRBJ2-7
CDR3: CASSFGGYYEQYF

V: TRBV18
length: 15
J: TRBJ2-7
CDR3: CASSASGQGHYEQYF

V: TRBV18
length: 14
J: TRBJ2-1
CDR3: CASSPGLAGNEQFF

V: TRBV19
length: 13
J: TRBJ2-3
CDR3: CASKISGTDTQYF

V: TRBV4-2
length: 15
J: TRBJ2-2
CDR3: CASSQLSGDGGELFF